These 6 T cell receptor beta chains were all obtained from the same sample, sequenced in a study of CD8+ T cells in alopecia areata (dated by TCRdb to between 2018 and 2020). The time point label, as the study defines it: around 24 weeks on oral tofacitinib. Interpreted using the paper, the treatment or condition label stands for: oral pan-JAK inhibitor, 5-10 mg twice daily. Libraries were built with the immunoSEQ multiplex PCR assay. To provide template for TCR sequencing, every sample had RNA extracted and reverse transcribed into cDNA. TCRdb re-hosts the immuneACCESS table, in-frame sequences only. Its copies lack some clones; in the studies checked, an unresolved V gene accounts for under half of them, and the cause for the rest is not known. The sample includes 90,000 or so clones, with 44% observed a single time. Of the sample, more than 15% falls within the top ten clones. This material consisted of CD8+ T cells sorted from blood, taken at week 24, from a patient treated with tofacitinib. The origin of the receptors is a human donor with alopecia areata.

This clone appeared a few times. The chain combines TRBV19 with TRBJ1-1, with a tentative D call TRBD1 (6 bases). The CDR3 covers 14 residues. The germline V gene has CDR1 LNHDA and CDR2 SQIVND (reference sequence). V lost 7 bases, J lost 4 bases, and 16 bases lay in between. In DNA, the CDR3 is TGTGCCAGTACCCATCCGGGGGCGGCCACTGAAGCTTTCTTT. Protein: CASTHPGAATEAFF. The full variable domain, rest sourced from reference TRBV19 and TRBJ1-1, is DGGITQSPKYLFRKEGQNVTLSCEQNLNHDAMYWYRQDPGQGLRLIYYSQIVNDFQKGDIAEGYSVSREKKESFPLTVTSAQKNPTAFYLCASTHPGAATEAFFGQGTRLTVV.

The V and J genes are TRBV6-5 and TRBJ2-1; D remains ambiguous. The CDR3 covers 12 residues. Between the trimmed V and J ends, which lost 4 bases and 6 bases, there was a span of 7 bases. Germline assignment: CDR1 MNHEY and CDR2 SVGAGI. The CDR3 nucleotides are TGTGCCAGCAGTTTCCCCCGCAATGAGCAGTTCTTC. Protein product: CASSFPRNEQFF.

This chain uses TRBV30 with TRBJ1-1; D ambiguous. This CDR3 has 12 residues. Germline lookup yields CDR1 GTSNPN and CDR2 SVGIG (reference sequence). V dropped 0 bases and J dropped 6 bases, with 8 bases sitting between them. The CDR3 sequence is CAWSVGGPEAFF. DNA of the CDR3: TGTGCCTGGAGTGTAGGTGGGCCTGAAGCTTTCTTT.

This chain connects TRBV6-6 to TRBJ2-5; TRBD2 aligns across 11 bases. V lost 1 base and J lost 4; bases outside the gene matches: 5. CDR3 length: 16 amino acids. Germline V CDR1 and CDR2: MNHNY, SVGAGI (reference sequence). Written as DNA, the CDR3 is TGTGCCAGCAGTTACTTACTAGCGGGAGCCTCAGAGACCCAGTACTTC. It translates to CASSYLLAGASETQYF.

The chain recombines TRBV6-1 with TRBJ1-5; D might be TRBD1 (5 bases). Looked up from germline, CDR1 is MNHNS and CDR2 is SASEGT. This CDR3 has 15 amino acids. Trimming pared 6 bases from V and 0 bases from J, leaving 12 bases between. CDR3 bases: TGTGCCAGCAGGGCCGGGGGGGATAGCAATCAGCCCCAGCATTTT. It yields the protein CASRAGGDSNQPQHF.

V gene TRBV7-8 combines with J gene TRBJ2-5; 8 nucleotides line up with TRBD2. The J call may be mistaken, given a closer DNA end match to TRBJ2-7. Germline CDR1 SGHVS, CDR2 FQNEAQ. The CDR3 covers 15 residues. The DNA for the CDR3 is TGTGCCAGCAGTCAATCTGGGACTAGTGCCTACGAGCAGTACTTC. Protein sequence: CASSQSGTSAYEQYF.